This T cell receptor (beta chain) originates from a study of blood T cell repertoires in COVID-19. Study information: The study drew acute and convalescent COVID-19 samples from the United States, Italy and Spain. T cells, B-cell-depleted T cells, or PBMCs provided the cDNA or gDNA that served as material.

Germline V gives CDR1 DFQATT, CDR2 SNEGSKA (reference sequence). There are 11 residues in the CDR3. The table came from immunoSEQ multiplex PCR; TCRdb's copy has only in-frame clones and leaves some out. The top ten hold around 1.9% of the sample, which has 430,000 or so clones, roughly 88% seen once. Adults between about 18 and 95 years of age took part from under 30 US areas. Sequencing was carried out using PBMCs or T cells enriched from blood (not recorded which). This TCR came from a woman aged 40 to 50 who had recovered from COVID-19. The chain links TRBV20-1 to TRBJ1-1, with a weak D call TRBD1 (5 bases). This CDR3 is CSCQGATEAFF. For the CDR3, the DNA is TGCAGCTGTCAGGGTGCCACTGAAGCTTTCTTT.